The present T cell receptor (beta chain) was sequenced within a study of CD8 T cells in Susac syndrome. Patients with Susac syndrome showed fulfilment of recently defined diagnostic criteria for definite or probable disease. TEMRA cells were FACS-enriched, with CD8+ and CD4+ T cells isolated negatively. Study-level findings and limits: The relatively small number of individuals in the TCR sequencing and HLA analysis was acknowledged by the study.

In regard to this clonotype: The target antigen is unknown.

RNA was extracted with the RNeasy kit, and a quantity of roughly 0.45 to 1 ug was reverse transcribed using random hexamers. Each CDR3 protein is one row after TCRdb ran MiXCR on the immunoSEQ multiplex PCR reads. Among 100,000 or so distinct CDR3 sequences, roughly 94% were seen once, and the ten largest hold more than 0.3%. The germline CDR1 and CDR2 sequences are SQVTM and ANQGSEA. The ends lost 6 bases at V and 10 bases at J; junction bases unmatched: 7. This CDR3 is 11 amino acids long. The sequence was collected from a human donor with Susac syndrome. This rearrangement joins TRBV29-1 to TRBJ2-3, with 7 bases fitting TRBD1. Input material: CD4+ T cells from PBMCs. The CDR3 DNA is TGCAGCGTCACCGGGACAGTGGCGCAGTATTTT. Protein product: CSVTGTVAQYF.